One and the same sample provided the 24 T cell receptor beta chains below, sequenced in a study of CD8 T cells in Susac syndrome. The RNA, roughly 0.5 to 1 ug, was put through reverse transcription using random hexamers. Using its own MiXCR run on the immunoSEQ multiplex PCR reads, TCRdb lists one record per CDR3 protein. This sample has 110,000 to 150,000 distinct CDR3 sequences, with 94% found just once. The specimen was CD8+ T cells from PBMCs. These receptors were collected from a human donor in good health.

This clonotype was picked up a small number of times. V gene TRBV6-2 or TRBV6-3 combines with J gene TRBJ2-1, with 9 bases aligning to TRBD1. Germline CDR1 reads MNHEY; CDR2 reads SVGEGT. CDR3 length: 15 residues. The V segment lost 4 bases and the J segment 3 bases; nucleotides outside the gene matches: 4. CDR3 nucleotide sequence: TGTGCCAGCAGTTTTGGACAGGGGCTCTACAATGAGCAGTTCTTC. This translates into CASSFGQGLYNEQFF.

The V call is TRBV19, the J call TRBJ1-2; TRBD1 matches at 8 bases. The CDR3 consists of 15 residues. The V gene's germline CDR1 is LNHDA and CDR2 SQIVND (reference sequence). Germline trimming cut 5 bases from V and 4 bases from J; bases unmatched to any gene: 9. The CDR3 sequence: CASSASGGGGYGYTF. The CDR3, as DNA: TGTGCCAGTAGTGCCTCAGGGGGCGGTGGCTATGGCTACACCTTC.

This chain links TRBV6-5 with TRBJ2-1, with 9 bases aligning to TRBD1. The V gene's germline CDR1 is MNHEY and CDR2 SVGAGI. The CDR3 sequence is 12 residues long. V gave up 6 bases and J gave up 9 bases; unmatched junction bases: 3. This CDR3 reads CASRGQGGEQFF. The DNA of the CDR3 is TGTGCCAGCAGGGGACAGGGTGGTGAGCAGTTCTTC.

V is TRBV13 and J is TRBJ1-1, with a possible D match to TRBD1 (6 bases). Germline V CDR1 and CDR2: PRHDT, FYEKMQ (reference sequence). V gave up 3 bases and J gave up 6 bases, with 14 bases separating them. This CDR3 has 14 amino acids. CDR3 protein: CASSLGRGGPEAFF. In nucleotides, the CDR3 is TGTGCCAGCAGCTTGGGCAGGGGTGGGCCTGAAGCTTTCTTT.

The V call is TRBV27, the J call TRBJ2-7, with 7 bases lining up with TRBD2. Germline assignment: CDR1 MNHEY and CDR2 SMNVEV (reference sequence). J lost 4 bases, V lost 3 bases, and 6 bases had no gene match. The CDR3 is made up of 14 amino acids. CDR3 nucleotide sequence: TGTGCCAGCAGTTTTTCTAGCGGAAGGTACGAGCAGTACTTC. It encodes CASSFSSGRYEQYF.

V is TRBV15 and J is TRBJ1-5; no clear D. The V and J ends lost 0 bases and 2 bases respectively, with 11 bases between them. CDR3 length equals 16 residues. Germline CDR1 is LNHNV and CDR2 is YYDKDF (reference sequence). The CDR3 sequence is CATSRDVGWGNQPQHF. The DNA for the CDR3 is TGTGCCACCAGCAGAGATGTCGGGTGGGGCAATCAGCCCCAGCATTTT.

V and J are TRBV28 and TRBJ2-3; D gene unclear. CDR3 length: 17 amino acids. Between the trimmed V and J ends, which lost 4 bases and 4 bases, there was a span of 21 bases. In germline, CDR1 is MDHEN, CDR2 SYDVKM. The CDR3 DNA is TGTGCCAGCAGTTACAGCCTAGGGAAGGCTAATCCAGATACGCAGTATTTT. Its translation: CASSYSLGKANPDTQYF.

The chain is built from TRBV6-5 and TRBJ2-7; perhaps TRBD2 as D (6 bases). V lost 2 bases and J 6 bases, leaving 11 bases between the germline ends. Per the germline V gene, CDR1 is MNHEY and CDR2 is SVGAGI. The CDR3 sequence is 13 residues long. The CDR3 nucleotides read TGTGCCAGCAGTTACACCGGAGGGCGCGAGCAGTACTTC. Its protein product is CASSYTGGREQYF.

V and J are TRBV11-3 and TRBJ2-5; D gene uncertain. CDR1 SGHNT and CDR2 YENEEA come from the germline V gene. The CDR3 is 14 residues long. V gave up 0 bases and J gave up 5 bases, with 10 bases separating them. In nucleotides, the CDR3 is TGTGCCAGCAGCTTAGATCCAGGTTTGGAGACCCAGTACTTC. Encoded protein: CASSLDPGLETQYF.

The J gene is TRBJ2-2, the V gene TRBV9; TRBD2 matches at 10 bases. The length of the CDR3 is 18 residues. In germline, CDR1 is SGDLS, CDR2 YYNGEE. The junction had 12 bases not matched to a gene; V was cut back by 0 bases and J by 7 bases. CDR3 in amino acids: CASSVEPAGGPMVGELFF. Here the CDR3 DNA reads TGTGCCAGCAGCGTAGAACCAGCGGGAGGGCCGATGGTCGGGGAGCTGTTTTTT.

The chain links TRBV7-9 to TRBJ2-1; the match to TRBD1 covers 7 bases. CDR3 size: 16 residues. The V and J ends lost 5 bases and 8 bases, in that order; junction bases with no gene match: 15. Germline-derived CDR1 and CDR2 are SEHNR and FQNEAQ (reference sequence). This chain's CDR3 is CASSNMQTGLGDEQFF. The CDR3 DNA is TGTGCCAGCAGCAACATGCAGACAGGGTTGGGAGATGAGCAGTTCTTC.

The CDR3 here is CASSDRNGYTF. The CDR3, as DNA: TGTGCCAGCAGTGACAGGAATGGCTACACCTTC. V is TRBV6-6 and J is TRBJ1-2; tentative D call: TRBD1 (6 bases). The V end was cut by 5 bases, the J end by 6 bases, with 7 bases between. The CDR3 is 11 amino acids. Germline V gene data show CDR1 as MNHNY and CDR2 as SVGAGI (reference sequence).

This clonotype is a singleton in its sample. The chain couples TRBV20-1 to TRBJ1-2; 8 nucleotides match TRBD1. The length of the CDR3 is 12 residues. Trimming cost V 2 bases and J 7 bases; bases outside gene matches: 3. Germline values: CDR1 DFQATT, CDR2 SNEGSKA (reference sequence). This CDR3 is CSARWTGFGYTF. DNA of the CDR3: TGCAGTGCTAGATGGACAGGGTTTGGCTACACCTTC.

V usage is TRBV30 and J usage is TRBJ1-1; tentatively, D is TRBD1 (5 bases). V gave up 1 base and J gave up 3 bases, with 12 bases separating them. CDR1 GTSNPN and CDR2 SVGIG come from the germline V gene (reference sequence). This CDR3 is built from 14 residues. Written as DNA, the CDR3 is TGTGCCTGGAGTGGGGGGAGGGAGGACACTGAAGCTTTCTTT. Translating gives CAWSGGREDTEAFF.

This chain links TRBV27 with TRBJ1-2; no definite D call. Germline V gene lookup returns CDR1 MNHEY and CDR2 SMNVEV (reference sequence). The ends were cut back, 0 bases at V and 2 bases at J, with 10 bases in the middle. This CDR3 has 15 amino acids. The CDR3 region is CASSLSAHRNYGYTF. DNA of the CDR3: TGTGCCAGCAGTTTATCGGCACATAGGAACTATGGCTACACCTTC.

The chain employs TRBV27 and TRBJ2-7; D remains ambiguous. CDR1 is MNHEY and CDR2 is SMNVEV in the germline V gene (reference sequence). The CDR3 covers 13 residues. The V gene lost 5 bases and the J gene lost 2 bases, with 10 bases spanning the gap. CDR3 sequence (DNA): TGTGCCAGCAGTCCCGGACGGACCTACGAGCAGTACTTC. Protein sequence: CASSPGRTYEQYF.

The chain employs TRBV27 and TRBJ1-5; possibly TRBD1 for D (6 bases). Germline V gene data show CDR1 as MNHEY and CDR2 as SMNVEV (reference sequence). V was trimmed by 11 bases and J by 0 bases, leaving 11 bases between them. The CDR3 covers 13 residues. CDR3 nucleotides: TGTGCCGCGGGGGCGTATAGCAATCAGCCCCAGCATTTT. Amino acid sequence: CAAGAYSNQPQHF.

The J gene is TRBJ2-1, the V gene TRBV19; unclear D gene. V lost 8 bases, J lost 8 bases, and 10 bases lay in between. The CDR3 sequence is 11 residues long. Per germline, CDR1 LNHDA and CDR2 SQIVND (reference sequence). The DNA of the CDR3 is TGTGCCAGTCTTGGGTGGTATGAGCAGTTCTTC. Amino acid sequence: CASLGWYEQFF.

This clonotype was counted once. The V and J genes are TRBV20-1 and TRBJ2-7; 12 nucleotides agree with TRBD2. V shed 5 bases and J 0 bases; nucleotides not matched to a gene: 2. The CDR3 extends over 14 amino acids. The V gene's germline CDR1 is DFQATT and CDR2 SNEGSKA (reference sequence). CDR3 DNA: TGCAGTGCTTTGACTAGCGGGAGCTCCTACGAGCAGTACTTC. Protein product: CSALTSGSSYEQYF.

This chain uses TRBV4-3 with TRBJ2-5; TRBD2 is a possible D gene (5 bases). Germline lookup yields CDR1 LGHNA and CDR2 YSLEER. With 0 bases removed from V and 2 bases from J, the gap between germline ends came to 13 bases. The length of the CDR3 is 16 residues. CDR3 sequence reads: CASSQDRFGVQETQYF. In nucleotides, the CDR3 is TGCGCCAGCAGCCAAGATCGCTTCGGGGTTCAAGAGACCCAGTACTTC.

This chain connects TRBV4-1 to TRBJ2-5; D remains ambiguous. The length of the CDR3 is 12 residues. Trimming cost V 0 bases and J 5 bases, with 4 bases left between them. CDR1 is MGHRA and CDR2 is YSYEKL in the germline V gene. Here the CDR3 reads CASSQDFETQYF. CDR3 in DNA: TGCGCCAGCAGCCAAGATTTTGAGACCCAGTACTTC.

J is TRBJ1-1 and V is TRBV13, with D uncertain. This CDR3 has 14 amino acids. Trimming removed 4 bases at V and 0 bases at J, with 9 bases between. Germline lookup yields CDR1 PRHDT and CDR2 FYEKMQ (reference sequence). CDR3 residues: CASSSQGVNTEAFF. The CDR3 DNA reads as TGTGCCAGCAGCTCTCAAGGCGTGAACACTGAAGCTTTCTTT.

CDR3 sequence reads: CASSSPRTSGREQYF. DNA of the CDR3: TGTGCCAGCAGTTCACCCCGGACTAGCGGGAGGGAGCAGTACTTC. The chain couples TRBV27 to TRBJ2-7, with 14 bases lining up with TRBD2. Germline CDR1 is MNHEY and CDR2 is SMNVEV (reference sequence). The junction had 6 bases not matched to a gene; V was cut back by 4 bases and J by 7 bases. The CDR3 consists of 15 residues.

The gene calls are TRBV20-1 and TRBJ2-1; 10 positions agree with TRBD2. With V trimmed by 3 bases and J by 5 bases, 4 bases remained unmatched. CDR1 and CDR2 (germline): DFQATT, SNEGSKA (reference sequence). The CDR3 is 14 residues long. The CDR3 DNA reads as TGCAGTGCTAGGCCTAGCGGGAGAGACAATGAGCAGTTCTTC. Its translation is CSARPSGRDNEQFF.